This T cell receptor beta chain was captured in a study of CXCR3-negative and CXCR3-positive naive CD8 T cells. Study-wide findings and caveats: Comparably high diversity was seen in both naive subsets, and much lower diversity in memory CD8+ cells. Similar TRBV-TRBJ usage was seen in naive cells (both CXCR3-negative and CXCR3-positive), but memory cells differed.

The method, 5' RACE with UMI labels, was used to prepare the TRB cDNA libraries. TCRdb re-called the 5' RACE reads, yielding one record per CDR3 amino acid sequence without DNA. The sample has about 48,000 distinct CDR3 sequences; the top ten hold about 15%. Every subset of CD8+ T cells was sorted in triplicate at a few hundred thousand cells each. The CDR3 covers 15 residues. CDR1 and CDR2 from the germline V gene are MNHEY and SMNVEV (reference sequence). About this clonotype: What it recognizes is unknown.

The sample comprised memory CD8+ T cells from blood. The chain uses TRBV27 and TRBJ2-2; the TCRdb call, TRBD1, lacks DNA for checking. The TCR sequence derives from a human donor in good health. Some clones in this sample may be carry-over from other donors' samples. CDR3 sequence reads: CASSLMRQGAGELFF.